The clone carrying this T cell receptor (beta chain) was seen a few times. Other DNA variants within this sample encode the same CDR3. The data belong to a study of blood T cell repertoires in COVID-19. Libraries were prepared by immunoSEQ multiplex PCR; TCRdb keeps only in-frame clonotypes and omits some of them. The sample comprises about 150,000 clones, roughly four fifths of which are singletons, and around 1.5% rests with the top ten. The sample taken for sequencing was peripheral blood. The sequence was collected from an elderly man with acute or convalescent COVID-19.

CDR3 residues: CASSPGGDSNQPQHF. CDR3 nucleotide sequence: TGTGCCAGCAGTCCTGGGGGGGATAGCAATCAGCCCCAGCATTTT. The rearrangement joins TRBV2 to TRBJ1-5, with TRBD1 as a possible D gene (5 bases). This CDR3 has 15 amino acids. Trimming took 5 bases from V and 0 from J, leaving 11 bases between them. Germline CDR1 SNHLY, CDR2 FYNNEI. Supplemented by reference TRBV2 and TRBJ1-5, the full variable domain reads EPEVTQTPSHQVTQMGQEVILRCVPISNHLYFYWYRQILGQKVEFLVSFYNNEISEKSEIFDDQFSVERPDGSNFTLKIRSTKLEDSAMYFCASSPGGDSNQPQHFGDGTRLSIL.